The clone carrying this TCR beta chain was seen more than once but under ten times. Its antigen is not known. This entry comes from a study of T cells in Graves' hyperthyroidism and ophthalmopathy. Study observations and caveats: A model built on 13 V-J features separated ophthalmopathy from stable hyperthyroidism. Most expanded thyroid clonotypes above 0.001 also appeared in blood.

V was pared by 1 base and J by 8 bases, with 10 bases of the junction left unmatched. The CDR3 spans 16 residues. CDR1 and CDR2 (germline): SGHAT, FQNNGV. TCR beta CDR3 sequences were amplified from RNA transcripts. A first-round RT-PCR of the TCR CDR3 used the HTBI primer set. Each CDR3 protein gets one entry after TCRdb re-called the multiplex PCR reads with MiXCR. This sample has 540,000 or so distinct CDR3 sequences, with about a sixth found just once. The clonotype originates from a young woman with Graves' hyperthyroidism. The chain recombines TRBV11-2 with TRBJ2-1; the match to TRBD2 covers 8 bases. Sample: blood. Written as DNA, the CDR3 is TGTGCCAGCAGCTTAGGGGCCGGGACTAGTGCCCATGAGCAGTTCTTC. It encodes CASSLGAGTSAHEQFF.